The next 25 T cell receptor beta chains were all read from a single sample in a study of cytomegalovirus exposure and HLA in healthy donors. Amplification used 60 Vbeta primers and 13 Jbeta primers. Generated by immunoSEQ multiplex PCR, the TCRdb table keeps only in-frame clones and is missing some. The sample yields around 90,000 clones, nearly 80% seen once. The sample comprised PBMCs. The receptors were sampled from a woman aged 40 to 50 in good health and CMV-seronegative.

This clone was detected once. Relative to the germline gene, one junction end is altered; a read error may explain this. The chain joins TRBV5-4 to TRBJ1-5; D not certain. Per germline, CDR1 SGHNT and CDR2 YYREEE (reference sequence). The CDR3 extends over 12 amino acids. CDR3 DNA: TGTGCCGGCAGCTTGAGAGGTCAGCCCCAGCATTTT. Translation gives CAGSLRGQPQHF.

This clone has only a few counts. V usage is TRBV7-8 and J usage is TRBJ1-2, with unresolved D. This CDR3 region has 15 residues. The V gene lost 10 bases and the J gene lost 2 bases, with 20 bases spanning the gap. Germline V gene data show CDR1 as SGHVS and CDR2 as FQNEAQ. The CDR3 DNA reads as TGTGCCACCGATGCCAAGGAGACCGGCAACTATGGCTACACCTTC. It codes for CATDAKETGNYGYTF.

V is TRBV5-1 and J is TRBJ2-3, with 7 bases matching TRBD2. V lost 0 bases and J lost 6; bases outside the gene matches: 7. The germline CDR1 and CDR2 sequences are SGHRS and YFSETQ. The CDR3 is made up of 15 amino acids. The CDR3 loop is CASSLVGGPIDTQYF. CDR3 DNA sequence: TGCGCCAGCAGCTTGGTGGGAGGGCCCATCGATACGCAGTATTTT.

The CDR3 is CASSEPGTGADTQYF. DNA of the CDR3: TGTGCCAGCAGTGAGCCCGGGACAGGGGCAGATACGCAGTATTTT. The rearrangement links TRBV2 to TRBJ2-3; 10 bases are a match to TRBD1. V was pared by 3 bases and J by 4 bases, with 4 bases of the junction left unmatched. The CDR3 has 15 residues. In germline, CDR1 is SNHLY, CDR2 FYNNEI.

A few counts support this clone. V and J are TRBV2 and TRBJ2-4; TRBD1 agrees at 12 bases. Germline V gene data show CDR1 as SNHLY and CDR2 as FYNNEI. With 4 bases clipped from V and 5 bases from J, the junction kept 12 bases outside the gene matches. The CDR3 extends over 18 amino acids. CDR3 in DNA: TGTGCCAGCAGTGTAAGGGGCCCTGGGACAGGGGGCCAAAACATTCAGTACTTC. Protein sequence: CASSVRGPGTGGQNIQYF.

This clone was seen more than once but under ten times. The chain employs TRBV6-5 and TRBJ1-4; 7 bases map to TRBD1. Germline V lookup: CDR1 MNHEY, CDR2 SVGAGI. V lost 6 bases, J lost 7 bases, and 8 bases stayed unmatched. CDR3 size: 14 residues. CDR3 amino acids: CASRKQGIREKLFF. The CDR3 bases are TGTGCCAGCAGAAAACAGGGGATTCGTGAAAAACTGTTTTTT.

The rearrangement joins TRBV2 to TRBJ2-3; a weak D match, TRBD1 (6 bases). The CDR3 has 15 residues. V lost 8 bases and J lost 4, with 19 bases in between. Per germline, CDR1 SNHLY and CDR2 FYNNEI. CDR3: CASSRAGVWSDTQYF. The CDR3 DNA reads TGTGCCAGCTCTAGGGCAGGGGTCTGGTCAGATACGCAGTATTTT.

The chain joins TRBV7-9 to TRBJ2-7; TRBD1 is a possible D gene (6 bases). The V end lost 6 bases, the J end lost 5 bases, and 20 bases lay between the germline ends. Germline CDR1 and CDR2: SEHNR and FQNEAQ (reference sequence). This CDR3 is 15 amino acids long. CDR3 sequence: CASSTTWQGTHEQYF. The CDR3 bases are TGTGCCAGCAGTACCACTTGGCAGGGGACCCACGAGCAGTACTTC.

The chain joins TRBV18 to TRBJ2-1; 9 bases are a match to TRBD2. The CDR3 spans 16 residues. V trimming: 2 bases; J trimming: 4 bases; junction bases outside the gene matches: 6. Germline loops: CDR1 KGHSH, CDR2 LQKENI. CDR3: CASSPGSGSLYNEQFF. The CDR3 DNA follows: TGTGCCAGCTCACCAGGTAGCGGGAGCCTATACAATGAGCAGTTCTTC.

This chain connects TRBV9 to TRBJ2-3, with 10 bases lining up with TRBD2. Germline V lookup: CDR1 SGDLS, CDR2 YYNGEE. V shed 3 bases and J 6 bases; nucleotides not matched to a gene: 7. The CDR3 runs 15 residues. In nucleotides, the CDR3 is TGTGCCAGCAGCGAGACAGCGGGAGGGCCCGATACGCAGTATTTT. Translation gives CASSETAGGPDTQYF.

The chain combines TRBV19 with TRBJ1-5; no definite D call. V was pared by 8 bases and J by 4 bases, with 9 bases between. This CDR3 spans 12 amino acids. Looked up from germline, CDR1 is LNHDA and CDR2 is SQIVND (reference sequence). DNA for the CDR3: TGTGCCAGTGAGCGGGCAAATCAGCCCCAGCATTTT. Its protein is CASERANQPQHF.

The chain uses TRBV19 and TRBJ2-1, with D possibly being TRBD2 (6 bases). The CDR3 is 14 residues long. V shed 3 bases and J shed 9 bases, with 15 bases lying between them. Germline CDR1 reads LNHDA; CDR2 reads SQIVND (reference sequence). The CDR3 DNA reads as TGTGCCAGTAGTATTTTCTCAATGGGGGGTGAGCAGTTCTTC. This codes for CASSIFSMGGEQFF.

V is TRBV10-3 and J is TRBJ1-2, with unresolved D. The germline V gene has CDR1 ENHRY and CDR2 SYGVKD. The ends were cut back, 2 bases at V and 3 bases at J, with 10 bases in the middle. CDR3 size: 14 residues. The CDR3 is CAISEGGRDYGYTF. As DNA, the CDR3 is TGTGCCATCAGTGAGGGAGGGAGGGACTATGGCTACACCTTC.

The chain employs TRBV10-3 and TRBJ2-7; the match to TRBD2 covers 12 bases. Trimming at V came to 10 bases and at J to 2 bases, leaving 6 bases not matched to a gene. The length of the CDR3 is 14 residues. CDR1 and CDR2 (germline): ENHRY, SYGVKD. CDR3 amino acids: CATGGLAGPYEQYF. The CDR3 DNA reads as TGTGCCACCGGCGGACTAGCGGGACCCTACGAGCAGTACTTC.

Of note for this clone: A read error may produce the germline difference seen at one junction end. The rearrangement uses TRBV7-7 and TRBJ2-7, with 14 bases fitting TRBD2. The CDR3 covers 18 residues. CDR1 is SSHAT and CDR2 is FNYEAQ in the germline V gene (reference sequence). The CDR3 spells CASSLKTSGRARNHEQYF. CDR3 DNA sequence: TGTGCTAGCAGCTTAAAGACTAGCGGGAGGGCCAGGAATCACGAGCAGTACTTC.

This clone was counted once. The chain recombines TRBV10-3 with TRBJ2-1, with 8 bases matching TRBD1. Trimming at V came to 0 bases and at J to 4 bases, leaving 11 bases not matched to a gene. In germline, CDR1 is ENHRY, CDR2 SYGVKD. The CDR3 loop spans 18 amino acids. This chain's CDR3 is CAISESIVGRGLYNEQFF. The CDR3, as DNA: TGTGCCATCAGTGAGTCGATAGTTGGCAGGGGGCTTTACAATGAGCAGTTCTTC.

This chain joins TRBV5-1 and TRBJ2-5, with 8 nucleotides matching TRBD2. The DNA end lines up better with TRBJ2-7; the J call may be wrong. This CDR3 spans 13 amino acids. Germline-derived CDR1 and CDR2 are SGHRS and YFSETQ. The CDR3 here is CASSSGGAGEQYF. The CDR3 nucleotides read TGCGCCAGCAGCTCCGGGGGGGCGGGCGAGCAGTACTTC.

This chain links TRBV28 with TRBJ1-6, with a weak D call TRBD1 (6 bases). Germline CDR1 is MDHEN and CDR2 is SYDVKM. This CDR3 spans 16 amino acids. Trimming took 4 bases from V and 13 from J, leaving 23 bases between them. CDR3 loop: CASSWTQGRRTSPLHF. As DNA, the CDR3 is TGTGCCAGCAGTTGGACACAGGGACGAAGGACTTCCCCCCTCCACTTT.

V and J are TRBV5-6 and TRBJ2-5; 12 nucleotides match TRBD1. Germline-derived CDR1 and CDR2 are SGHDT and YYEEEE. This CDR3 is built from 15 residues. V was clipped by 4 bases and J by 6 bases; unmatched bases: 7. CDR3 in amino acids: CASSPGTGGAKTQYF. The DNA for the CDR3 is TGTGCCAGCAGCCCCGGGACAGGGGGCGCAAAGACCCAGTACTTC.

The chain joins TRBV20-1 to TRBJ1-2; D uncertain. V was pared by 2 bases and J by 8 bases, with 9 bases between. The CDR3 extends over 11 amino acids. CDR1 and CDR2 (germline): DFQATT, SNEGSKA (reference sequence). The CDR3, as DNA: TGCAGTGCTAGACCCACAGAGGGCTACACCTTC. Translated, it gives CSARPTEGYTF.

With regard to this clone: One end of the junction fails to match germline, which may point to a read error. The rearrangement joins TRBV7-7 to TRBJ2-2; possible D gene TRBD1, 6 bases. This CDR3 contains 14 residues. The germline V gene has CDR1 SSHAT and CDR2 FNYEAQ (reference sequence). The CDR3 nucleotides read TGTGCTAGCAGCTCGAACAGGGTCACCGGGGAGCTGTTTTTT. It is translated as CASSSNRVTGELFF.

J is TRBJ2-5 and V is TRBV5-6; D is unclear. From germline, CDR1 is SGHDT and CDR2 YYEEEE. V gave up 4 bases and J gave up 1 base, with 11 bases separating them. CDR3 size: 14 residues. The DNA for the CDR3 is TGTGCCAGCAGCCCCTGGGCACCCCAAGAGACCCAGTACTTC. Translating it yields CASSPWAPQETQYF.

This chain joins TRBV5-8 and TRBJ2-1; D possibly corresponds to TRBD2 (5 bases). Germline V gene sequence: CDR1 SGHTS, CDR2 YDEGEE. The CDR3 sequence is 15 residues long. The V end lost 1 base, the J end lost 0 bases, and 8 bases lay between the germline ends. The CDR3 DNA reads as TGTGCCAGCAGCTTGAGCGGTAGCTCCTACAATGAGCAGTTCTTC. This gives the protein CASSLSGSSYNEQFF.

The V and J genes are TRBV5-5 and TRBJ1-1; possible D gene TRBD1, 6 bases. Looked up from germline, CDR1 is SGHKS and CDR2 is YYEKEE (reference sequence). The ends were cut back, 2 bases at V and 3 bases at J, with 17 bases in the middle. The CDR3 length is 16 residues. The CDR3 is CASSFGPSPGDTEAFF. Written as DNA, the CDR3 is TGTGCCAGCAGCTTCGGGCCATCTCCAGGGGACACTGAAGCTTTCTTT. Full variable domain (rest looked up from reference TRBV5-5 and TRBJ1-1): DAGVTQSPTHLIKTRGQQVTLRCSPISGHKSVSWYQQVLGQGPQFIFQYYEKEERGRGNFPDRFSARQFPNYSSELNVNALLLGDSALYLCASSFGPSPGDTEAFFGQGTRLTVV.

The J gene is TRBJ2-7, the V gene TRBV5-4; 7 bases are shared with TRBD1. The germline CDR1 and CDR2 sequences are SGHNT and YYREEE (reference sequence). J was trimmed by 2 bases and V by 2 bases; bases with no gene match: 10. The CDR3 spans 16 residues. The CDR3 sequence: CASSLGFLTGAYEQYF. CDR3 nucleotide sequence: TGTGCCAGCAGCTTAGGATTTTTAACAGGGGCCTACGAGCAGTACTTC. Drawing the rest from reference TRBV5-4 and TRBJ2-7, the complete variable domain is ETGVTQSPTHLIKTRGQQVTLRCSSQSGHNTVSWYQQALGQGPQFIFQYYREEENGRGNFPPRFSGLQFPNYSSELNVNALELDDSALYLCASSLGFLTGAYEQYFGPGTRLTVT.